This passage covers 11 T cell receptor beta chains from one sample sequenced in a study of blood T cell repertoires in COVID-19. Sequencing used immunoSEQ multiplex PCR; TCRdb keeps in-frame clones, though not all of them. The sample shows under 200,000 clones, around 88% of them seen only once. Sequenced input: peripheral blood. These receptors were collected from a woman in her seventies who had recovered from COVID-19.

This rearrangement joins TRBV20-1 to TRBJ1-6; D gene ambiguous. The CDR3 runs to 14 residues. Trimming stripped 3 bases from V and 2 bases from J, with 8 bases between. CDR1 and CDR2 from the germline V gene are DFQATT and SNEGSKA (reference sequence). CDR3: CSASHNTYNSPLHF. The CDR3 region has the DNA TGCAGTGCTAGTCACAACACCTATAATTCACCCCTCCACTTT.

The CDR3 loop is CASSLLAGKNEQFF. The DNA of the CDR3 is TGTGCCAGCAGCCTACTAGCGGGAAAAAATGAGCAGTTCTTC. The chain couples TRBV7-2 to TRBJ2-1; the match to TRBD2 covers 10 bases. Germline-derived CDR1 and CDR2 are SGHTA and FQGNSA. CDR3 length equals 14 residues. With 5 bases clipped from V and 7 bases from J, the junction kept 5 bases outside the gene matches.

The V call is TRBV5-1, the J call TRBJ2-5; TRBD2 matches at 9 bases. This CDR3 is built from 15 residues. V lost 5 bases, J lost 3 bases, and 8 bases stayed unmatched. CDR1 SGHRS and CDR2 YFSETQ come from the germline V gene. The CDR3 sequence is CASRPSGGGEETQYF. CDR3 DNA: TGCGCCAGCAGGCCATCCGGCGGGGGGGAAGAGACCCAGTACTTC.

This clone was counted a few times. This chain joins TRBV28 and TRBJ2-5; the D is unclear. Germline V CDR1 and CDR2: MDHEN, SYDVKM. Trimming pared 4 bases from V and 0 bases from J, leaving 3 bases between. This CDR3 contains 12 residues. CDR3 protein: CASSSYQETQYF. The CDR3 DNA sequence: TGTGCCAGCAGTTCGTACCAAGAGACCCAGTACTTC.

The V gene is TRBV11-2, the J gene TRBJ2-2, with D possibly matching TRBD1 (5 bases). V dropped 1 base and J dropped 1 base, with 19 bases sitting between them. The CDR3 contains 19 residues. CDR1 SGHAT and CDR2 FQNNGV come from the germline V gene. CDR3: CASSLGVVWGPENTGELFF. The CDR3 DNA is TGTGCCAGCAGCTTAGGAGTGGTCTGGGGCCCGGAGAACACCGGGGAGCTGTTTTTT.

The chain links TRBV7-2 to TRBJ1-6; D unclear. The CDR3 length is 16 residues. CDR1 SGHTA and CDR2 FQGNSA come from the germline V gene. Trimming stripped 1 base from V and 0 bases from J, with 7 bases between. CDR3 nucleotides: TGTGCCAGCAGCTTAGGAGGGAGCTCCTATAATTCACCCCTCCACTTT. Encoded protein: CASSLGGSSYNSPLHF.

V and J are TRBV27 and TRBJ2-7; TRBD1 aligns across 7 bases. The CDR3 length is 14 residues. V lost 2 bases to trimming and J lost 3 bases; unmatched junction nucleotides: 4. Germline V gives CDR1 MNHEY, CDR2 SMNVEV (reference sequence). CDR3 bases: TGTGCCAGCAGTTTAGACAGGGTCGGCTACGAGCAGTACTTC. It yields the protein CASSLDRVGYEQYF.

The chain links TRBV14 to TRBJ1-1; D is possibly TRBD1 (5 bases). Germline loops: CDR1 SGHDN, CDR2 FVKESK. The CDR3 extends over 16 amino acids. The germline V and J ends were trimmed by 0 bases and 1 base, with 12 bases remaining between them. This chain's CDR3 is CASSQDRQGGNTEAFF. The CDR3, as DNA: TGTGCCAGCAGCCAAGATCGGCAGGGCGGGAACACTGAAGCTTTCTTT.

CDR3 in amino acids: CASTLGWGYTF. CDR3 nucleotides: TGTGCCAGCACCCTCGGGTGGGGCTACACCTTC. The V gene is TRBV5-6, the J gene TRBJ1-2; D remains unclear. The CDR3 runs to 11 residues. Germline V gives CDR1 SGHDT, CDR2 YYEEEE. V lost 6 bases, J lost 8 bases, and 11 bases lay in between.

This chain links TRBV5-1 with TRBJ2-5; the match to TRBD2 covers 12 bases. The CDR3 extends over 16 amino acids. CDR1 SGHRS and CDR2 YFSETQ come from the germline V gene. The V segment lost 4 bases and the J segment 3 bases; nucleotides outside the gene matches: 7. The CDR3 sequence is CASSPRLAGGEETQYF. CDR3 bases: TGCGCCAGCAGCCCCCGGCTAGCGGGAGGGGAAGAGACCCAGTACTTC.

The rearrangement uses TRBV15 and TRBJ2-7; D is possibly TRBD2 (7 bases). Germline CDR1 LNHNV, CDR2 YYDKDF (reference sequence). The ends were cut back, 3 bases at V and 3 bases at J, with 15 bases in the middle. This CDR3 region has 15 residues. CDR3 nucleotide sequence: TGTGCCACCAGCAGGGGGGGGGCCCAAAACTACGAGCAGTACTTC. Its translation: CATSRGGAQNYEQYF.